Sequencing of this T cell receptor beta chain was carried out in a study of cytomegalovirus exposure and HLA in healthy donors. CDR3 length: 15 amino acids. V dropped 1 base and J dropped 0 bases, with 9 bases sitting between them. From germline, CDR1 is MNHNY and CDR2 SVGAGI (reference sequence). Primers: 60 Vbeta forward and 13 Jbeta reverse. TCRdb's copy holds only in-frame clones and misses some; the assay was immunoSEQ multiplex PCR. The profile shows about 130,000 clones, approximately 83% of them singletons. The material sequenced was PBMCs. The V gene is TRBV6-6, the J gene TRBJ2-5, with a tentative D call TRBD2 (6 bases). This TCR was recovered from a girl aged 2-10 years in good health and CMV-seronegative. The chain's CDR3 is CASSYLAENQETQYF. CDR3 nucleotides: TGTGCCAGCAGTTACTTAGCGGAGAACCAAGAGACCCAGTACTTC.